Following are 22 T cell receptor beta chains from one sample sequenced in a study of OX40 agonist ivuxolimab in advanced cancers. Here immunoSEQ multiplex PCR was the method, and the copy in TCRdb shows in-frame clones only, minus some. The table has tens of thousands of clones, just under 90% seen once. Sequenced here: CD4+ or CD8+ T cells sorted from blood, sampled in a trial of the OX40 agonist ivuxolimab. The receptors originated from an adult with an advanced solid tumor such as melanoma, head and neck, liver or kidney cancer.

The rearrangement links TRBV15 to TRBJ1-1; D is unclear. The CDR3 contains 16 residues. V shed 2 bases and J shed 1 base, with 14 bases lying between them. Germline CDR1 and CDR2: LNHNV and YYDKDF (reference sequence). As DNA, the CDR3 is TGTGCCACCAGCAGATTCCCCCAGCACACGAACACTGAAGCTTTCTTT. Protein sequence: CATSRFPQHTNTEAFF.

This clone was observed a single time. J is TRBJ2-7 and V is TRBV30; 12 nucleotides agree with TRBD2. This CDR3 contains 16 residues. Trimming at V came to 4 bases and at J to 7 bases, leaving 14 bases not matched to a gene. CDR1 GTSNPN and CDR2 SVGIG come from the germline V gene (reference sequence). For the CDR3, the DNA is TGTGCCTGGAACTCTCAGACTAGCGGGAGTCCGTGGGAGCAGTACTTC. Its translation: CAWNSQTSGSPWEQYF.

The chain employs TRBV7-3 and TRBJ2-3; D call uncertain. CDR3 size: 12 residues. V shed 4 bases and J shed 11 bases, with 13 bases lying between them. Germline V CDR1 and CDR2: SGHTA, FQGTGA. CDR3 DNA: TGTGCCAGCAGCTCAATGGAGAATCTGCAGTATTTT. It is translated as CASSSMENLQYF.

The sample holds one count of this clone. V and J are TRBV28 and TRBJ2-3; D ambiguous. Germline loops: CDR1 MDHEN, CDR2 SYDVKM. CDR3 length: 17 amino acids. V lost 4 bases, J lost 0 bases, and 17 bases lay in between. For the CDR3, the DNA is TGTGCCAGCAGTTCCAGGACCTACAGAATAAGCACAGATACGCAGTATTTT. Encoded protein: CASSSRTYRISTDTQYF.

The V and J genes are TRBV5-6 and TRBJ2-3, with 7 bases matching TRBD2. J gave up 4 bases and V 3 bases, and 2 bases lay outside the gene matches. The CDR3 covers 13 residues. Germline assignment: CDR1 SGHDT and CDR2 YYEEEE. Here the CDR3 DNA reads TGTGCCAGCAGCTATGGGGGGGCAGATACGCAGTATTTT. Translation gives CASSYGGADTQYF.

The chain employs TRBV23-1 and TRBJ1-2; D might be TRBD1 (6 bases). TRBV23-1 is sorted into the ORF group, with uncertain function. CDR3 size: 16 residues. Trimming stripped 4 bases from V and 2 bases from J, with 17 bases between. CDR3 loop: CASSRTTGLPNYGYTF. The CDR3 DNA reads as TGCGCCAGCAGTCGCACCACAGGGCTTCCGAACTATGGCTACACCTTC.

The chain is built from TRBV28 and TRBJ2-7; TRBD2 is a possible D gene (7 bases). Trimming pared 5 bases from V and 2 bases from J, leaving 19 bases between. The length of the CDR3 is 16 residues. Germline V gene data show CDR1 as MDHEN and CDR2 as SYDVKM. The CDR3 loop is CASSPLRGGLAYEQYF. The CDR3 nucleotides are TGTGCCAGCAGTCCCCTTCGCGGGGGCCTAGCCTACGAGCAGTACTTC.

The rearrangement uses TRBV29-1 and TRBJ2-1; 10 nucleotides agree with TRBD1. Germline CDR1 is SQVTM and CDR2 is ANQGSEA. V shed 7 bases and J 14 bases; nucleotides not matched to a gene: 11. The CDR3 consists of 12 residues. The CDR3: CSGGRDRGQKFF. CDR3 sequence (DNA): TGCAGCGGGGGGCGGGACAGGGGCCAGAAGTTCTTC.

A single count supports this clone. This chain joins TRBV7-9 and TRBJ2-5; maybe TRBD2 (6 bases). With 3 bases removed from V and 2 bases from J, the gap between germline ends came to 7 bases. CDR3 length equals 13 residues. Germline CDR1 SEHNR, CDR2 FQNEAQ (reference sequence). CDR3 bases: TGTGCCAGCAGCTTTCGGGGGCAAGAGACCCAGTACTTC. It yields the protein CASSFRGQETQYF. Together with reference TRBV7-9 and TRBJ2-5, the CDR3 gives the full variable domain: DTGVSQNPRHKITKRGQNVTFRCDPISEHNRLYWYRQTLGQGPEFLTYFQNEAQLEKSRLLSDRFSAERPKGSFSTLEIQRTEQGDSAMYLCASSFRGQETQYFGPGTRLLVL.

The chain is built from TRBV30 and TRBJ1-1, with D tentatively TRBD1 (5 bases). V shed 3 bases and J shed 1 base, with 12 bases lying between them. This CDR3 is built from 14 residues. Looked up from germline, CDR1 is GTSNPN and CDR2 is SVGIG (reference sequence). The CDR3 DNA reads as TGTGCCTGGAGCCCCGGGGCTGGGAACACTGAAGCTTTCTTT. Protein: CAWSPGAGNTEAFF.

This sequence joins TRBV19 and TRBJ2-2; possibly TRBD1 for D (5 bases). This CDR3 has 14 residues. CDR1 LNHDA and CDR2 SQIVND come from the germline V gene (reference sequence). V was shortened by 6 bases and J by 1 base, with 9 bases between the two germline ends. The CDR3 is CASRIQENTGELFF. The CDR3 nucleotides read TGTGCCAGTAGAATACAGGAGAACACCGGGGAGCTGTTTTTT.

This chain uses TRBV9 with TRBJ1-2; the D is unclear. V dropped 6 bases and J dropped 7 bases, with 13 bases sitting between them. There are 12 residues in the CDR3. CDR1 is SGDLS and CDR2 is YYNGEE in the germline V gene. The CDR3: CASNDPPGGYTF. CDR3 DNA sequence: TGTGCCAGCAACGACCCACCCGGTGGCTACACCTTC.

The CDR3 loop reads CASSQISDISTYEQYF. The CDR3 DNA follows: TGCGCCAGCAGCCAGATCTCCGACATCTCCACCTACGAGCAGTACTTC. This chain connects TRBV4-1 to TRBJ2-7; D gene ambiguous. This CDR3 region has 16 residues. V lost 3 bases and J lost 2, with 17 bases in between. CDR1 is MGHRA and CDR2 is YSYEKL in the germline V gene.

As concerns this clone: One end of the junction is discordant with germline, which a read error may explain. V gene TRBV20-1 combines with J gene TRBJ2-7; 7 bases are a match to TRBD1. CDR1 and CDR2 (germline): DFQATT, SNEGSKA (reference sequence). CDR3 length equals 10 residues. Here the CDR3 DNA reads TGCAGTGCTAGAGCCGGGACAGTAGTGTTC. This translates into CSARAGTVVF.

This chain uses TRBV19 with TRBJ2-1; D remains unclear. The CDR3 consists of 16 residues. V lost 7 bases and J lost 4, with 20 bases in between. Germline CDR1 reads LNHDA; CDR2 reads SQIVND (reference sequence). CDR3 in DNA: TGTGCCAGTACCCAGGACGAAACCCGAGCATACAATGAGCAGTTCTTC. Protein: CASTQDETRAYNEQFF.

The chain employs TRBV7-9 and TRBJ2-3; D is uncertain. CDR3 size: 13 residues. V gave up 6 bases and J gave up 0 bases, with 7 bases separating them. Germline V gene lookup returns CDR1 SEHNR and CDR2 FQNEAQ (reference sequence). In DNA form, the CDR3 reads TGTGCCAGCAGACGCACCAGCACAGATACGCAGTATTTT. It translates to CASRRTSTDTQYF.

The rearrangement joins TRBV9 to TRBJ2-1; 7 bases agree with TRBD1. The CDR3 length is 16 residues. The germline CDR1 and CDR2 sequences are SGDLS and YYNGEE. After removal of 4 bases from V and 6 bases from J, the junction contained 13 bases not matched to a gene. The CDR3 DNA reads TGTGCCAGCAGCACACGGACAGGAGAATTAGTCAATGAGCAGTTCTTC. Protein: CASSTRTGELVNEQFF.

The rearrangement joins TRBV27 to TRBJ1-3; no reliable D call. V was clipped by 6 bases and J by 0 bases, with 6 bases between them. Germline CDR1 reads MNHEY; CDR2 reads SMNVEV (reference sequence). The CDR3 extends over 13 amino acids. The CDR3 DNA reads TGTGCCAGCAGGCCAGCCTCTGGAAACACCATATATTTT. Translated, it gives CASRPASGNTIYF.

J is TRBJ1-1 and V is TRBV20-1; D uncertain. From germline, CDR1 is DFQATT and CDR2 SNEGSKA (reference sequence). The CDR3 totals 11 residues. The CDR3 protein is CRGTENTEAFF. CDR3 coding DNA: TGCAGGGGTACAGAAAACACTGAAGCTTTCTTT.

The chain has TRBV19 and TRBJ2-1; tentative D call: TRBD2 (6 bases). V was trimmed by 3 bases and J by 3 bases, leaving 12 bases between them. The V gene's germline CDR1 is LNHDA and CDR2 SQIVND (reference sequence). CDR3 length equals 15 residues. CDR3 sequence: CASSISGGVYNEQFF. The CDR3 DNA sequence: TGTGCCAGTAGTATTTCCGGGGGAGTCTACAATGAGCAGTTCTTC.

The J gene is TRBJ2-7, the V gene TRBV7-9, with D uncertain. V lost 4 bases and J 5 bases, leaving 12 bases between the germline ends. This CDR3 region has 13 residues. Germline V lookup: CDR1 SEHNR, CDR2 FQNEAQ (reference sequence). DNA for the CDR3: TGTGCCAGCAGCTCCCCCAGTTCTGACGAGCAGTACTTC. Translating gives CASSSPSSDEQYF. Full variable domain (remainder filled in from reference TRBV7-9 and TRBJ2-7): DTGVSQNPRHKITKRGQNVTFRCDPISEHNRLYWYRQTLGQGPEFLTYFQNEAQLEKSRLLSDRFSAERPKGSFSTLEIQRTEQGDSAMYLCASSSPSSDEQYFGPGTRLTVT.

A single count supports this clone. CDR3 sequence: CASGTGDGMRYEQYF. CDR3 in DNA: TGTGCCAGCGGTACAGGGGATGGAATGCGGTACGAGCAGTACTTC. This chain uses TRBV5-4 with TRBJ2-7, with 7 positions matching TRBD1. With V trimmed by 7 bases and J by 4 bases, 14 bases remained unmatched. This CDR3 has 15 residues. CDR1 and CDR2 from the germline V gene are SGHNT and YYREEE (reference sequence).